This TCR beta chain comes out of a study of blood T cell repertoires in COVID-19. V was clipped by 1 base and J by 3 bases; unmatched bases: 5. Per the germline V gene, CDR1 is LNHDA and CDR2 is SQIVND (reference sequence). The CDR3 covers 19 residues. Clones were sequenced by immunoSEQ multiplex PCR, and TCRdb holds only the in-frame ones, with some missing. Of some 50,000 clones in the sample, roughly 83% are singletons; the top ten hold roughly 14%. This TCR derives from a human donor in a cohort sampled during active COVID-19. The chain has TRBV19 and TRBJ2-2, with 16 bases matching TRBD2. The sequenced sample consisted of peripheral blood. This CDR3 is CASSIAVGLAGGYTGELFF. The CDR3 bases are TGTGCCAGTAGTATAGCTGTGGGACTAGCGGGAGGGTACACCGGGGAGCTGTTTTTT.